This TCR beta chain came from a study of blood T cell repertoires in COVID-19. Study information: The United States, Italy and Spain provided the acute and convalescent COVID-19 samples.

In its sample, this clone was seen once. The CDR3 is 14 amino acids. Germline V lookup: CDR1 SGHAT, CDR2 FQNNGV. V lost 0 bases, J lost 5 bases, and 10 bases lay in between. Per the original data handling: Reference gene primer amplification gave nucleated cell count estimates. The method was immunoSEQ multiplex PCR; TCRdb's version includes in-frame clones alone and lacks a portion of them. Clonal size and the V and J genes are those of that table, whereas D and trimming came from the DNA. The sample lists roughly 180,000 clones, about four fifths occurring once. The sequenced material came from peripheral blood. This TCR came from a woman older than 75 with active or convalescent COVID-19. The chain couples TRBV11-2 to TRBJ1-1; tentative D call: TRBD1 (5 bases). The CDR3 sequence is CASSLDGGSTEAFF. CDR3 DNA: TGTGCCAGCAGCTTAGACGGGGGAAGTACTGAAGCTTTCTTT.